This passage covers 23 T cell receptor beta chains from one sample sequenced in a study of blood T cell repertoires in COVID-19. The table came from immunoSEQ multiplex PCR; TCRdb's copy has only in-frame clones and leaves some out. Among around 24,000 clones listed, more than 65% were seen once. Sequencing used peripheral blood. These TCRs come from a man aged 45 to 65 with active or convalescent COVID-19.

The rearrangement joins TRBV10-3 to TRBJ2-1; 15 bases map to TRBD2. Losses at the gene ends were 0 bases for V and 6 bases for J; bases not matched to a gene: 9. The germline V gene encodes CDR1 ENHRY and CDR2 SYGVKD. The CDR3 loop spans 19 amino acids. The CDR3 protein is CAISESGTSGRQVFNEQFF. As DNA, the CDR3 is TGTGCCATCAGTGAGTCGGGGACTAGCGGGAGGCAGGTGTTCAATGAGCAGTTCTTC.

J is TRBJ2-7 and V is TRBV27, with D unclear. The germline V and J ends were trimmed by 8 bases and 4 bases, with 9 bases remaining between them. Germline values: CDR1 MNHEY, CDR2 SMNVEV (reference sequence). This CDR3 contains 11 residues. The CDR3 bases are TGTGCCAGCGGAGCCTCATACGAGCAGTACTTC. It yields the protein CASGASYEQYF.

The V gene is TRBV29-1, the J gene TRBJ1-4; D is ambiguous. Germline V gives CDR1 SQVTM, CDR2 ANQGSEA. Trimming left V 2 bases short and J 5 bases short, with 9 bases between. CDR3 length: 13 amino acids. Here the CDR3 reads CSVETGRNEKLFF. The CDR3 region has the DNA TGCAGCGTTGAAACTGGTCGGAATGAAAAACTGTTTTTT.

CDR3 in amino acids: CASGGLPNSPLHF. The CDR3 DNA reads as TGTGCCAGCGGGGGCCTACCCAATTCACCCCTCCACTTT. The V call is TRBV2, the J call TRBJ1-6; tentatively, D is TRBD1 (6 bases). Between the trimmed V and J ends, which lost 8 bases and 7 bases, there was a span of 12 bases. The CDR3 runs 13 residues. The germline CDR1 and CDR2 sequences are SNHLY and FYNNEI.

The CDR3 is CSASDRFAGELFF. In nucleotides, the CDR3 is TGCAGTGCTAGTGATCGGTTTGCCGGGGAGCTGTTTTTT. This chain links TRBV20-1 with TRBJ2-2; D gene ambiguous. CDR3 length equals 13 residues. Germline lookup yields CDR1 DFQATT and CDR2 SNEGSKA (reference sequence). Trimming removed 3 bases at V and 6 bases at J, with 11 bases between.

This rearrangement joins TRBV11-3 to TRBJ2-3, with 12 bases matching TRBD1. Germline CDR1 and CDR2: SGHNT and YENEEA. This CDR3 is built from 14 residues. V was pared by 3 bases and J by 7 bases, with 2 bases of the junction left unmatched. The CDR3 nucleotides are TGTGCCAGCAGCTTGGGACAGGGGGCAAATACGCAGTATTTT. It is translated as CASSLGQGANTQYF.

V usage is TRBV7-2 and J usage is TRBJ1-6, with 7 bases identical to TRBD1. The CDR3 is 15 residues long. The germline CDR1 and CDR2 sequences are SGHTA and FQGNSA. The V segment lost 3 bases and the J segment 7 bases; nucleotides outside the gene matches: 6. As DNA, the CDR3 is TGTGCCAGCAGCTTTGAGGGGGCTTACAATTCACCCCTCCACTTT. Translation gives CASSFEGAYNSPLHF.

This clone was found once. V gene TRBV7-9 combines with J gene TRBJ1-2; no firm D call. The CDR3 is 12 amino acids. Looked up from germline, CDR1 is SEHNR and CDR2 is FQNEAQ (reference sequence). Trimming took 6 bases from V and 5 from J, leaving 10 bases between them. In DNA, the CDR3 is TGTGCCAGCAGTCCCGAGTCGTATGGCTACACCTTC. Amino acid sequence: CASSPESYGYTF.

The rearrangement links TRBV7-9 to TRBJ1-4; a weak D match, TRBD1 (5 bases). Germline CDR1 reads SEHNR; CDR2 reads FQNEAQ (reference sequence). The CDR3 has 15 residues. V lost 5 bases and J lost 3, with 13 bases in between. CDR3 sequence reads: CASSPAGVSNEKLFF. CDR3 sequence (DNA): TGTGCCAGCAGCCCCGCGGGGGTTTCTAATGAAAAACTGTTTTTT.

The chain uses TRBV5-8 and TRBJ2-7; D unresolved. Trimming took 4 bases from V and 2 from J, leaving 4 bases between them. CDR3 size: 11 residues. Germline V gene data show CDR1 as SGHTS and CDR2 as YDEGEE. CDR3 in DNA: TGTGCCAGCAGCCAGACCTACGAGCAGTACTTC. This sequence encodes CASSQTYEQYF.

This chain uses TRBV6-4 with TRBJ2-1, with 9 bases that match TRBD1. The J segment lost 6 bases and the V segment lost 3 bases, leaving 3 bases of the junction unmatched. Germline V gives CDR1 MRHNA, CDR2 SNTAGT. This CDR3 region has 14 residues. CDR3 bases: TGTGCCAGCAGTGAACAGGGGGCCAGCAATGAGCAGTTCTTC. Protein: CASSEQGASNEQFF.

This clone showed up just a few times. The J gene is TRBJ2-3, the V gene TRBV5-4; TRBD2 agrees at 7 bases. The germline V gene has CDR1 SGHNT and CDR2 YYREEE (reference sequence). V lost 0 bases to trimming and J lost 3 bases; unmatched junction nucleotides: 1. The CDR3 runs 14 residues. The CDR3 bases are TGTGCCAGCAGCTTGGTACTAGCGACAGATACGCAGTATTTT. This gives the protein CASSLVLATDTQYF. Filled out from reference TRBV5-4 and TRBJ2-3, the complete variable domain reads ETGVTQSPTHLIKTRGQQVTLRCSSQSGHNTVSWYQQALGQGPQFIFQYYREEENGRGNFPPRFSGLQFPNYSSELNVNALELDDSALYLCASSLVLATDTQYFGPGTRLTVL.

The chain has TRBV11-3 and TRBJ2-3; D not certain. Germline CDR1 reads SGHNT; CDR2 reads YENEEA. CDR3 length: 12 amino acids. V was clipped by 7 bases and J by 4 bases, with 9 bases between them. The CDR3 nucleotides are TGTGCCAGCATCGGTAACGCAGATACGCAGTATTTT. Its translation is CASIGNADTQYF.

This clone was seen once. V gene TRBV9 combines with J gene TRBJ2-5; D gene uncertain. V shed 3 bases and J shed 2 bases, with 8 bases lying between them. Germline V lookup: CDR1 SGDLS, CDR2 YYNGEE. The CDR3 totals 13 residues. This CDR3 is CASSGGPQETQYF. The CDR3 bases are TGTGCCAGCAGCGGTGGCCCGCAAGAGACCCAGTACTTC.

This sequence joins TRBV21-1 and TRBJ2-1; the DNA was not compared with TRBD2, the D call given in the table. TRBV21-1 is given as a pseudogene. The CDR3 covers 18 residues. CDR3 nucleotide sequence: TGTGCCAGCCAAATAAGCCCACGGGAGGGCCTGTTTCTCGATGAGCAGTTCTTC. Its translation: CASQISPREGLFLDEQFF.

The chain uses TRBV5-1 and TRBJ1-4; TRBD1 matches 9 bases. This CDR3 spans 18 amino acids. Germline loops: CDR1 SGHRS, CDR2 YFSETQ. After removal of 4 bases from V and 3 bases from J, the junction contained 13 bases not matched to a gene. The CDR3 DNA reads TGCGCCAGCAGCGATAAACAGGGGGCCTCCCTAGCTAATGAAAAACTGTTTTTT. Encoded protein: CASSDKQGASLANEKLFF.

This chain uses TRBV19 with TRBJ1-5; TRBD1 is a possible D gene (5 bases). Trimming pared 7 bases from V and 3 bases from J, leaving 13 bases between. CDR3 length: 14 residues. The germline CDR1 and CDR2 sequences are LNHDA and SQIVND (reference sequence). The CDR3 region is CASTLSRANQPQHF. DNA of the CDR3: TGTGCCAGTACCCTCAGCAGGGCCAATCAGCCCCAGCATTTT.

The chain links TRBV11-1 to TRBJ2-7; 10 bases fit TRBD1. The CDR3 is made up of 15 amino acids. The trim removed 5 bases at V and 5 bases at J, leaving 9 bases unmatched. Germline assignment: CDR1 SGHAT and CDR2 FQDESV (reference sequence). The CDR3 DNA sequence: TGTGCCAGCAGCGACCGGGACAGGGGAAGGCACGAGCAGTACTTC. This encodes CASSDRDRGRHEQYF.

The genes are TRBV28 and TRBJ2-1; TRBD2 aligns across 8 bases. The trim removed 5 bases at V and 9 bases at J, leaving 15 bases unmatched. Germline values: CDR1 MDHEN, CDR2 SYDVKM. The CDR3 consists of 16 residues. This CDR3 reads CASSLFLDGRAGEQFF. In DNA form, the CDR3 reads TGTGCCAGCAGTCTATTCCTTGACGGGAGGGCCGGTGAGCAGTTCTTC. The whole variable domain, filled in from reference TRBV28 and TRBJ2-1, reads DVKVTQSSRYLVKRTGEKVFLECVQDMDHENMFWYRQDPGLGLRLIYFSYDVKMKEKGDIPEGYSVSREKKERFSLILESASTNQTSMYLCASSLFLDGRAGEQFFGPGTRLTVL.

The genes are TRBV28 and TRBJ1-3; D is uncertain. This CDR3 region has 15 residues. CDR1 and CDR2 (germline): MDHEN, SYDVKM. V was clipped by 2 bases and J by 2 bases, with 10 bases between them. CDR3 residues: CASSLAGNPGNTIYF. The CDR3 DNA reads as TGTGCCAGCAGTTTAGCGGGGAACCCTGGAAACACCATATATTTT.

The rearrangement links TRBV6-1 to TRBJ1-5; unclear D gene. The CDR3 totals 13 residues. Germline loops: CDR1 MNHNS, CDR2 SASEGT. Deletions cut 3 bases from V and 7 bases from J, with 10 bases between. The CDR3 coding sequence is TGTGCCAGCAGTGAGCTTCGGTGGCAGCCCCAGCATTTT. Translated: CASSELRWQPQHF.

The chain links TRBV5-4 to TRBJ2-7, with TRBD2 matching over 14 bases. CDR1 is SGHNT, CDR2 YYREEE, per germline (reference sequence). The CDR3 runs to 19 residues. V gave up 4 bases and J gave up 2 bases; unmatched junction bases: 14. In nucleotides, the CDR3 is TGTGCCAGCAGCGGGTGGACAGGAACGACTAGCGGGAGGGCCTACGAGCAGTACTTC. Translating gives CASSGWTGTTSGRAYEQYF.

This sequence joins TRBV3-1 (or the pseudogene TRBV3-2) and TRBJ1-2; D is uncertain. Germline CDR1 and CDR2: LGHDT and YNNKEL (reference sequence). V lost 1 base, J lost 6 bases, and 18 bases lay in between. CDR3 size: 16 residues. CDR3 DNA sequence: TGTGCCAGCAGCCAAGTCCCGACCCGACCCGGGGATGGCTACACCTTC. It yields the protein CASSQVPTRPGDGYTF.